The entry below gives a single T cell receptor beta chain sequence along with its context. The target antigen is unknown. The donors were part of the validation cohort of 120 subjects. That cohort was separate from the first cohort, which comprised fewer than 800 subjects. The sample is drawn from a study of cytomegalovirus exposure and HLA in healthy donors. At the level of the study: According to later analysis, the same platform produced the approximately 130 validation and several hundred first-cohort repertoires. Study-level points and caveats: The authors confirmed in vitro that a few CMV-associated chains were specific for CMV antigens. For cytomegalovirus status, the classifier reportedly gave diagnoses with high specificity and sensitivity.

Germline trimming cut 3 bases from V and 8 bases from J; bases unmatched to any gene: 7. In germline, CDR1 is SGHVS, CDR2 FNYEAQ. CDR3 length: 16 amino acids. The assay was immunoSEQ multiplex PCR, and TCRdb's table has in-frame clones only and misses some. The sample records roughly 190,000 clones, approximately 86% being singletons. V is TRBV7-6 and J is TRBJ2-1, with 13 bases identical to TRBD2. The sequencing input was PBMCs. The TCR was taken from a man aged 25-45 years in good health and CMV-seropositive. The CDR3 is CASSFGLAGAYDEQFF. Written as DNA, the CDR3 is TGTGCCAGCAGCTTCGGACTAGCGGGAGCGTATGATGAGCAGTTCTTC.